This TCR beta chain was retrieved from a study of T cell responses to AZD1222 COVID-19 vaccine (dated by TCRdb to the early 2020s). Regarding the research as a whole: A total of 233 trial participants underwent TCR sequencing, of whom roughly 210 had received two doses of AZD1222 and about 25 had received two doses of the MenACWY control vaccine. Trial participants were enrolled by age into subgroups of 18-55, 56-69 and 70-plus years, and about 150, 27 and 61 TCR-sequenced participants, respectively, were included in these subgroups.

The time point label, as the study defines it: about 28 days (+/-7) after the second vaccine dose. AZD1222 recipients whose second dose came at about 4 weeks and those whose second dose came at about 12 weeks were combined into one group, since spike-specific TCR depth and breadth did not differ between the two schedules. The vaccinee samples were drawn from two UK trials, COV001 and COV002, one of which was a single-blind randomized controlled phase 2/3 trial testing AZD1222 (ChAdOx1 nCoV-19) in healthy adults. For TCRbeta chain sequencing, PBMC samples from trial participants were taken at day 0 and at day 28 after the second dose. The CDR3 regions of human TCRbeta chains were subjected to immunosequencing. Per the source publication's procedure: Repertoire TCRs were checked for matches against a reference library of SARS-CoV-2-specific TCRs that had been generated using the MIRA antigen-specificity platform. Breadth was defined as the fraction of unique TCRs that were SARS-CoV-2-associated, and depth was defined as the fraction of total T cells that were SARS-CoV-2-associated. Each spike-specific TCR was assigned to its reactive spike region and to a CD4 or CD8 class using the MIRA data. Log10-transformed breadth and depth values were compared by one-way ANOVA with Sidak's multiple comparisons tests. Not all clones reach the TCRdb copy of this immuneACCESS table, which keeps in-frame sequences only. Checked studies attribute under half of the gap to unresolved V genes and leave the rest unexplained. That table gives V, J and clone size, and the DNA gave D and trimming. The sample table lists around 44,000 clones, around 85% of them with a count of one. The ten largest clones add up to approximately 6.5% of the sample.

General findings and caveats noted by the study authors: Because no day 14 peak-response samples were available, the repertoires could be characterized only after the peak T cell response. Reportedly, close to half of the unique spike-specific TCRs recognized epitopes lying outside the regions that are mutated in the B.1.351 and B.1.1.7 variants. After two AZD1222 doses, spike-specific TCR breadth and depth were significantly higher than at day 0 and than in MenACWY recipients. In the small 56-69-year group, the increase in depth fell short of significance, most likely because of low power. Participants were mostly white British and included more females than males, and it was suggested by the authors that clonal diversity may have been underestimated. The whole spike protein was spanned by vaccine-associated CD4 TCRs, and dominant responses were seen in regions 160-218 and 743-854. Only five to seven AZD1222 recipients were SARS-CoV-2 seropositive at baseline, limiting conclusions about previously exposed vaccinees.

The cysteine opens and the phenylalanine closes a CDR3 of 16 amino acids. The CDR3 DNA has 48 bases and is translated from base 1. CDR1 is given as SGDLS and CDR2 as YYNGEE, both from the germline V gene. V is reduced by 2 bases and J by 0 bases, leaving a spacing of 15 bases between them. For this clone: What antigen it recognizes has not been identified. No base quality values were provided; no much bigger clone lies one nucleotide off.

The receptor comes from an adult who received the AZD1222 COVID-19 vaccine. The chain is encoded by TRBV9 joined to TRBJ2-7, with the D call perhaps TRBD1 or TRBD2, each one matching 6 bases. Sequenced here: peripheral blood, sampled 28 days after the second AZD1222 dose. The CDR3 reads CASSVPWGANSYEQYF. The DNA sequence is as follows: TGTGCCAGCAGCGTCCCCTGGGGGGCTAACTCCTACGAGCAGTACTTC.